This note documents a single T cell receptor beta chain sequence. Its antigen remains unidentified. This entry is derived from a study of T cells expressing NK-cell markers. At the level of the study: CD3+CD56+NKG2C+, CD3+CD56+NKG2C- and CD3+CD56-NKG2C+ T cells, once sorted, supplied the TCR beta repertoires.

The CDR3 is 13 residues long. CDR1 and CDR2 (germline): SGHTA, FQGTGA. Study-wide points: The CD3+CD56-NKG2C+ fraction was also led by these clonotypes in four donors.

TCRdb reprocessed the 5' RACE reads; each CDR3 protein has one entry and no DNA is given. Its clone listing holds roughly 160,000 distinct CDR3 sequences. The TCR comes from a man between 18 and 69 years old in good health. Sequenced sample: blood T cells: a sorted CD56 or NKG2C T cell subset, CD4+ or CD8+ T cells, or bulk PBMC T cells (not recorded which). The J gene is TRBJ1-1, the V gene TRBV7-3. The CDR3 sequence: CASSLAFGTEAFF.